These T cell receptor beta chains were read from a single sample in a study of shared clonotypes between healthy human individuals. Some clones are missing from TCRdb's copy, which holds only in-frame ones; the method was immunoSEQ multiplex PCR. The table records about 2 million clones, about 94% of them present only once. The material sequenced was naive CD8+ T cells sorted from blood. The receptors were sampled from a man aged 18 to 35 in good health. Each CDR3 is given with its conserved first and last residue. A D gene is named only where the DNA matches it firmly. Where a row states a size, it is once, few, many or the class of an expanded clone; other rows omit it.

j_call v_call d_call clone_size cdr3_nt cdr3_aa
TRBJ2-7 TRBV4-1 . . TGCGCCAGCAGCCAAATAAGCTCTCTTGACGACGAGCAGTACTTC CASSQISSLDDEQYF
TRBJ2-2 TRBV7-9 . . TGTGCCAGCAGGGATGGGGCCGGGGAGCTGTTTTTT CASRDGAGELFF
TRBJ2-2 TRBV30 . . TGTGCCTGGAGTACCTTTCTGTACACCGGGGAGCTGTTTTTT CAWSTFLYTGELFF
TRBJ2-5 TRBV9 . . TGTGCCAGCAGCGTAGCCGGGACACCTCAAGAGACCCAGTACTTC CASSVAGTPQETQYF
TRBJ2-1 TRBV15 TRBD2 . TGTGCCACCAGCCGTGAGTTGACTAGCGGGTCGAGGTGGTTCTTC CATSRELTSGSRWFF
TRBJ1-1 TRBV18 TRBD1 . TGTGCCAGCTCACCGGGACAGCTGAACACTGAAGCTTTCTTT CASSPGQLNTEAFF
TRBJ2-7 TRBV13 TRBD2 . TGTGCCAGCAGCGAGGGACTAGCGGGAGTTGAGCAGTACTTC CASSEGLAGVEQYF
TRBJ2-7 TRBV27 . once TGTGCCAGCAGTCCCCCGCGGGGACAGCAGTACTTC CASSPPRGQQYF
TRBJ2-1 TRBV6-5 TRBD1 . TGTGCCAGCAGTTCTTCCGGGACAGGGGTCGGGGTGCAGTTCTTC CASSSSGTGVGVQFF
TRBJ2-1 TRBV4-3 . . TGCGCCAGCAGCCAAACCTCGGGAGTATCCTACAATGAGCAGTTCTTC CASSQTSGVSYNEQFF
TRBJ2-5 TRBV6-1 . . TGTGCCAGCAGTGAGTTCATAGGCAGGCAAGAGACCCAGTACTTC CASSEFIGRQETQYF
TRBJ1-5 TRBV27 . once TGTGCCAGCAGTTTAACAGGCGGCCTTCAGCCCCAGCATTTT CASSLTGGLQPQHF
TRBJ2-3 TRBV9 TRBD1 . TGTGCCAGCAGCGTAGGGGGGACAGAGAGCACAGATACGCAGTATTTT CASSVGGTESTDTQYF
TRBJ2-1 TRBV25-1 . . TGTGCCAGCAGTAGGCGACAGGATTACAATGAGCAGTTCTTC CASSRRQDYNEQFF
TRBJ2-5 TRBV6-1 TRBD2 . TGTGCCAGCAGTGGGGGACTAGCGGGGGGTCGAGAGACCCAGTACTTC CASSGGLAGGRETQYF
TRBJ2-3 TRBV5-6 . . TGTGCCAGCAGCTCCTCCAGCGGTACGCAGTATTTT CASSSSSGTQYF
TRBJ1-4 TRBV13 TRBD1 . TGTGCCAGCAAATGGGCAGGGGGAGAAAAACTGTTTTTT CASKWAGGEKLFF
TRBJ2-7 TRBV28 . . TGTGCCAGCAGGACAGGAGCCTACGAGCAGTACTTC CASRTGAYEQYF